The rows below give T cell receptor beta chains drawn from one sample of a study of blood T cell repertoires in COVID-19. Only in-frame clones appear in the TCRdb table, and some are missing; sequencing was by immunoSEQ multiplex PCR. The sample has some 160,000 clones; around nine tenths are singletons. Sequencing was carried out using peripheral blood. The receptors shown here come from a woman older than 75 with COVID-19, enrolled during active disease. The CDR3 runs from the conserved cysteine through the conserved F or W. A D gene is named only where the DNA matches it firmly.

CDR3aa | len | v_gene | d_gene
CAISGTGLNTEAFF | 14 | TRBV10-3 | TRBD1
CASSYSQFTDTQYF | 14 | TRBV6-6 | -
CASSLGDRVEVYGYTF | 16 | TRBV5-1 | TRBD1
CATSRHLGQPRDEKLFF | 17 | TRBV15 | -
CASSYSTGVAQPQHF | 15 | TRBV6-2/TRBV6-3 | TRBD1
CASRRTGLEAFF | 12 | TRBV6-5 | TRBD1
CASQGSGNTIYF | 12 | TRBV28 | -
CASSPPSIRVEQYF | 14 | TRBV18 | -
CASREKVGEQFF | 12 | TRBV28 | -
CASSSDQGWNTEAFF | 15 | TRBV28 | -
CASSTGREILYNEQFF | 16 | TRBV9 | -
CASSLGSARQGPREQYF | 17 | TRBV7-9 | TRBD1
CASNRGGGATGELFF | 15 | TRBV6-5 | -
CASSPLGGGLGEQFF | 15 | TRBV7-2 | -
CASSYSPENGYEQYF | 15 | TRBV6-2/TRBV6-3 | -
CASSHRGDTQYF | 12 | TRBV3-1/TRBV3-2 | -
CASRDRAGGELFF | 13 | TRBV2 | TRBD1
CATTSGYGEQFF | 12 | TRBV24-1 | -
CASSPSGSSYEQYF | 14 | TRBV28 | TRBD2
CASSLGQGSYNEKLFF | 16 | TRBV5-8 | -
CASSQANEKLFF | 12 | TRBV28 | -
CASSIGQGLEAFF | 13 | TRBV11-3 | TRBD1
CASSYGGISGYTF | 13 | TRBV9 | -
CASSLEGRKTYEQYF | 15 | TRBV27 | -
CASSSPPSSYEQYF | 14 | TRBV7-9 | -
CASSEHGNPGANVLTF | 16 | TRBV25-1 | -
CASRITGTGGEAFF | 14 | TRBV11-2 | TRBD1
CASSGTSGAYNEQFF | 15 | TRBV7-9 | TRBD2